Below, 19 T cell receptor beta chains from the same sample are listed, as sequenced in a study of regulatory T cells in long-lasting Graves disease. TCR beta libraries were built with iRepertoire HTBI primers and Arm-PCR of CDR3 regions. TCRdb processed the multiplex PCR reads anew with MiXCR; each CDR3 protein has one entry. This table has approximately 210,000 distinct CDR3 sequences, around 19% appearing once. Specified time point: newly diagnosed GD, antithyroid drugs for less than 3 months. The TCR library was made from RNA extracted from PBMCs. The sequencing here drew on peripheral blood mononuclear cells (PBMCs), taken at new diagnosis, from a patient treated with antithyroid drugs. These receptors all stem from a female donor with Graves disease.

For the CDR3, the DNA is TGTGCCAGCTCTCCTTCTAGCCGAAGCTCCTACAATGAGCAGTTCTTC. Encoded protein: CASSPSSRSSYNEQFF. The V and J genes are TRBV7-9 and TRBJ2-1, with D possibly matching TRBD2 (5 bases). V was shortened by 8 bases and J by 0 bases, with 17 bases between the two germline ends. The V gene's germline CDR1 is SEHNR and CDR2 FQNEAQ (reference sequence). The CDR3 runs 16 residues.

The gene calls are TRBV19 and TRBJ2-4, with D hard to call. The CDR3 spans 15 residues. The V end was cut by 4 bases, the J end by 2 bases, with 12 bases between. Germline CDR1 is LNHDA and CDR2 is SQIVND (reference sequence). The CDR3 nucleotides read TGTGCCAGTAGTAATCCGCTGGTCACCAAAAACATTCAGTACTTC. It is translated as CASSNPLVTKNIQYF.

This clonotype was counted many times. The V call is TRBV12-3 or TRBV12-4, the J call TRBJ2-5, with 8 bases that match TRBD1. V lost 5 bases to trimming and J lost 4 bases; unmatched junction nucleotides: 9. The CDR3 contains 15 residues. The CDR3 sequence: CASSPPGQEGETQYF. The CDR3 coding sequence is TGTGCCAGCAGTCCGCCGGGACAGGAGGGAGAGACCCAGTACTTC.

In this sample, this clonotype turned up many times. This chain uses TRBV2 with TRBJ1-5; D not resolved. The ends were cut back, 6 bases at V and 3 bases at J, with 12 bases in the middle. Germline CDR1 is SNHLY and CDR2 is FYNNEI. The CDR3 spans 14 residues. The CDR3, as DNA: TGTGCCAGCAGCCCCGGACGGGTCAATCAGCCCCAGCATTTT. This codes for CASSPGRVNQPQHF.

This clonotype has ten or more counts. This chain joins TRBV6-5 and TRBJ2-1; D may be TRBD2 (6 bases). Germline values: CDR1 MNHEY, CDR2 SVGAGI. V was trimmed by 0 bases and J by 5 bases, leaving 14 bases between them. This CDR3 has 16 residues. The CDR3 region is CASSYSGGTSNNEQFF. The CDR3 DNA reads TGTGCCAGCAGTTACTCGGGAGGTACCAGTAACAATGAGCAGTTCTTC.

This clonotype was picked up a small number of times. V and J are TRBV30 and TRBJ1-5, with 8 positions matching TRBD1. Germline CDR1 GTSNPN, CDR2 SVGIG (reference sequence). The CDR3 totals 14 residues. The ends lost 3 bases at V and 4 bases at J; junction bases unmatched: 5. CDR3 protein: CAWSRGRGNQPQHF. In DNA form, the CDR3 reads TGTGCCTGGAGCAGGGGGCGCGGTAATCAGCCCCAGCATTTT.

This clonotype was counted ten times or more. The chain is built from TRBV27 and TRBJ1-2; D unclear. The CDR3 has 13 residues. Looked up from germline, CDR1 is MNHEY and CDR2 is SMNVEV (reference sequence). V was trimmed by 5 bases and J by 8 bases, leaving 15 bases between them. The DNA of the CDR3 is TGTGCCAGCAGTCTTAAAGGGTCGCGGGGCTACACCTTC. It translates to CASSLKGSRGYTF.

This clonotype was observed a single time. This is likely an artifact of a read error, given a far larger clone one base away. The rearrangement joins TRBV6-2 or TRBV6-3 to TRBJ1-6, with TRBD1 matching over 10 bases. Germline V gene sequence: CDR1 MNHEY, CDR2 SVGEGT. This CDR3 is built from 15 residues. J gave up 9 bases and V 5 bases, and 7 bases lay outside the gene matches. The CDR3 bases are TGTGCCAGCAGTACCGGGACAGGGGAAAGTTCACCCCTCCACTTT. Amino acid sequence: CASSTGTGESSPLHF.

This clonotype has ten or more counts. The chain combines TRBV11-2 with TRBJ1-2; D is unresolved. V was shortened by 3 bases and J by 9 bases, with 11 bases between the two germline ends. The CDR3 consists of 12 residues. In germline, CDR1 is SGHAT, CDR2 FQNNGV. The CDR3 DNA sequence: TGTGCCAGCAGCTTTTATCTAGAGAGCTACACCTTC. It specifies CASSFYLESYTF.

This clonotype came up a few times. The gene calls are TRBV25-1 and TRBJ1-1, with D perhaps TRBD1 (5 bases). Germline-derived CDR1 and CDR2 are MGHDK and SYGVNS. Deletions cut 6 bases from V and 0 bases from J, with 17 bases between. This CDR3 region has 16 residues. In nucleotides, the CDR3 is TGTGCCAGCAGAACCGGGACGGCTTCTATGAACACTGAAGCTTTCTTT. It yields the protein CASRTGTASMNTEAFF.

This clonotype has at least ten counts. The rearrangement uses TRBV18 and TRBJ2-7; the match to TRBD1 covers 9 bases. This CDR3 is 13 amino acids long. The germline V gene encodes CDR1 KGHSH and CDR2 LQKENI. The J segment lost 5 bases and the V segment lost 5 bases, leaving 4 bases of the junction unmatched. In nucleotides, the CDR3 is TGTGCCAGCTCAACCGGACAGGGGAACGAGCAGTACTTC. Encoded protein: CASSTGQGNEQYF.

This clonotype was detected ten times or more. V gene TRBV28 combines with J gene TRBJ2-3; D perhaps matches TRBD1 (7 bases). CDR3 length equals 14 residues. V dropped 3 bases and J dropped 6 bases, with 13 bases sitting between them. Germline assignment: CDR1 MDHEN and CDR2 SYDVKM. The CDR3 loop is CASSFSRGADTQYF. The DNA for the CDR3 is TGTGCCAGCAGTTTTTCCAGGGGGGCTGATACGCAGTATTTT.

This clonotype appeared many times. The rearrangement uses TRBV4-2 and TRBJ1-2; D might be TRBD1 (5 bases). The CDR3 contains 13 residues. Germline CDR1 reads LGHNA; CDR2 reads YNFKEQ. V was clipped by 1 base and J by 8 bases, with 11 bases between them. The CDR3 loop reads CASSQVRDYGYTF. CDR3 DNA: TGTGCCAGCAGCCAAGTCAGGGATTACGGCTACACCTTC.

This clonotype was counted ten times or more. CDR3: CASSKTGVAANEKLFF. In DNA, the CDR3 is TGTGCCAGCAGTAAGACAGGGGTTGCGGCTAATGAAAAACTGTTTTTT. The J gene is TRBJ1-4, the V gene TRBV7-2; 8 bases agree with TRBD1. The V and J ends lost 6 bases and 3 bases, in that order; junction bases with no gene match: 9. Germline assignment: CDR1 SGHTA and CDR2 FQGNSA. The CDR3 has 16 residues. The whole variable domain, remainder taken from reference TRBV7-2 and TRBJ1-4, is GAGVSQSPSNKVTEKGKDVELRCDPISGHTALYWYRQSLGQGLEFLIYFQGNSAPDKSGLPSDRFSAERTGGSVSTLTIQRTQQEDSAVYLCASSKTGVAANEKLFFGSGTQLSVL.

The sample holds many counts of this clonotype. This chain uses TRBV6-1 with TRBJ1-3; D gene ambiguous. V lost 4 bases and J lost 4, with 8 bases in between. The V gene's germline CDR1 is MNHNS and CDR2 SASEGT. CDR3 length: 13 amino acids. CDR3 DNA sequence: TGTGCCAGCAGTGTTTACCGAGGAAACACCATATATTTT. Its translation: CASSVYRGNTIYF.

This clonotype has a count of ten or more. The V gene is TRBV29-1, the J gene TRBJ1-1; D not certain. Trimming pared 4 bases from V and 1 base from J, leaving 10 bases between. CDR3 length: 13 residues. Germline CDR1 and CDR2: SQVTM and ANQGSEA. The CDR3 spells CSVVGLENTEAFF. As DNA, the CDR3 is TGCAGCGTTGTAGGGCTGGAGAACACTGAAGCTTTCTTT. Complete variable domain (other parts from reference TRBV29-1 and TRBJ1-1): SAVISQKPSRDICQRGTSLTIQCQVDSQVTMMFWYRQQPGQSLTLIATANQGSEATYESGFVIDKFPISRPNLTFSTLTVSNMSPEDSSIYLCSVVGLENTEAFFGQGTRLTVV.

This clonotype was counted at least ten times. V is TRBV11-3 and J is TRBJ2-7, with TRBD1 identical over 8 bases. Germline lookup yields CDR1 SGHNT and CDR2 YENEEA. This CDR3 has 14 residues. After removal of 3 bases from V and 4 bases from J, the junction contained 5 bases not matched to a gene. CDR3 DNA sequence: TGTGCCAGCAGCTTGGACAGGGCTCAGTACGAGCAGTACTTC. This translates into CASSLDRAQYEQYF.

This clonotype was observed many times. This sequence joins TRBV12-3 or TRBV12-4 and TRBJ2-1; D might be TRBD2 (5 bases). The CDR3 runs to 14 residues. Deletions cut 6 bases from V and 1 base from J, with 10 bases between. The CDR3 loop is CASRKDFSYNEQFF. In DNA, the CDR3 is TGTGCCAGCAGAAAGGACTTTTCCTACAATGAGCAGTTCTTC.

This clonotype has a count of ten or more. The chain carries TRBV7-3 and TRBJ2-3; 11 nucleotides align to TRBD2. Germline loops: CDR1 SGHTA, CDR2 FQGTGA. The CDR3 has 15 residues. V trimming: 2 bases; J trimming: 3 bases; junction bases outside the gene matches: 1. In DNA, the CDR3 is TGTGCCAGCAGCTTAGGACTAGCGGGTACAGATACGCAGTATTTT. As protein: CASSLGLAGTDTQYF.